This T cell receptor (beta chain) was identified during a study of blood T cell repertoires in COVID-19. Study context: Material from acute and convalescent COVID-19 was sourced from the United States, Italy and Spain. Sources were T cells, B-cell-depleted T cells, or PBMCs; the material itself was cDNA or gDNA.

CDR1 and CDR2 from the germline V gene are SEHNR and FQNEAQ (reference sequence). This CDR3 contains 15 residues. Trimming removed 3 bases at V and 2 bases at J, with 14 bases between. Per the original data handling: By means of reference gene primer amplification, nucleated cell counts were estimated. Method: immunoSEQ multiplex PCR; TCRdb's copy keeps in-frame clones and lacks some. That table supplies the V and J calls and clone size; D and trimming were determined from the DNA. Here the sample spans tens of thousands of clones, approximately 87% being singletons. This chain connects TRBV7-9 to TRBJ2-7, with D unresolved. The receptor was isolated from a human donor in a cohort sampled during active COVID-19. The sample comprised peripheral blood. The CDR3 DNA is TGTGCCAGCAGCTTGGCGTCCGGCGGCGCCTACGAGCAGTACTTC. Translation gives CASSLASGGAYEQYF.